Listed here are 20 T cell receptor beta chains from one sample, sequenced in a study of blood T cells in healthy people across ages. A J-beta primer mix and a sample-barcoded 5' primer were used in a second PCR of about 6 to 12 cycles. TCRdb re-called the 5' RACE reads with MiXCR, one entry per CDR3 protein. In the table there are roughly 1,800,000 distinct CDR3 sequences, 40% to 55% of which are singletons. What was sequenced was blood. The origin of the receptors is a woman between 40 and 50 years old in good health.

This rearrangement joins TRBV6-2 or TRBV6-3 to TRBJ2-5; D could derive from TRBD1 or TRBD2 (6 bases each). This CDR3 has 13 amino acids. The germline gives CDR1 MNHEY, CDR2 SVGEGT. Trimming took 8 bases from V and 11 from J, leaving 21 bases between them. DNA of the CDR3: TGTGCCAGCCTGGGGGCGCGGAGGGATGAGCAGTACTTC. Amino acids: CASLGARRDEQYF.

The chain employs TRBV6-5 and TRBJ1-2; D gene unclear. Trimming left V 2 bases short and J 8 bases short, with 12 bases between. This CDR3 is 13 amino acids long. Per the germline V gene, CDR1 is MNHEY and CDR2 is SVGAGI. In nucleotides, the CDR3 is TGTGCCAGCAGTTACGAAGGGTTAGAAGGCTACACCTTC. Amino acid sequence: CASSYEGLEGYTF.

This clonotype was seen only a few times. This rearrangement joins TRBV7-2 to TRBJ2-4; D is undetermined. This CDR3 spans 14 amino acids. Germline V gives CDR1 SGHTA, CDR2 FQGNSA. The ends were cut back, 4 bases at V and 8 bases at J, with 15 bases in the middle. The CDR3 region has the DNA TGTGCCAGCAGCTCCGTCCTGGATGTGGACATTCAGTACTTC. Its translation is CASSSVLDVDIQYF.

The rearrangement links TRBV4-3 to TRBJ2-7; D gene ambiguous. V lost 0 bases, J lost 3 bases, and 15 bases lay in between. The length of the CDR3 is 16 residues. Germline V CDR1 and CDR2: LGHNA, YSLEER. CDR3 DNA sequence: TGCGCCAGCAGCCAAGATCTAAATTCGCAATACTACGAGCAGTACTTC. It specifies CASSQDLNSQYYEQYF.

A few counts support this clonotype. This chain uses TRBV13 with TRBJ2-2, with D perhaps matching TRBD2 (5 bases). This CDR3 is built from 14 residues. Germline CDR1 reads PRHDT; CDR2 reads FYEKMQ (reference sequence). Between the trimmed V and J ends, which lost 4 bases and 2 bases, there was a span of 8 bases. In nucleotides, the CDR3 is TGTGCCAGCAGCTATGGAGGAAACACCGGGGAGCTGTTTTTT. Translated: CASSYGGNTGELFF. The full variable domain, its missing parts supplied by reference TRBV13 and TRBJ2-2, is AAGVIQSPRHLIKEKRETATLKCYPIPRHDTVYWYQQGPGQDPQFLISFYEKMQSDKGSIPDRFSAQQFSDYHSELNMSSLELGDSALYFCASSYGGNTGELFFGEGSRLTVL.

The V call is TRBV11-2, the J call TRBJ1-2; no clear D gene. This CDR3 comprises 14 residues. V lost 3 bases to trimming and J lost 3 bases, with 11 bases between them. Germline CDR1 and CDR2: SGHAT and FQNNGV. CDR3 bases: TGTGCCAGCAGCTTTAGAGGGTCGGACTATGGCTACACCTTC. Protein product: CASSFRGSDYGYTF.

In its sample, this clonotype was seen a few times. V is TRBV7-2 and J is TRBJ2-1; D uncertain. V was trimmed by 5 bases and J by 6 bases, leaving 14 bases between them. This CDR3 has 14 residues. CDR1 is SGHTA, CDR2 FQGNSA, per germline. The CDR3: CASSARAVFNEQFF. In DNA form, the CDR3 reads TGTGCCAGCAGCGCCCGGGCAGTTTTCAATGAGCAGTTCTTC. The full variable domain, in which reference TRBV7-2 and TRBJ2-1 provide the parts outside the CDR3, is GAGVSQSPSNKVTEKGKDVELRCDPISGHTALYWYRQSLGQGLEFLIYFQGNSAPDKSGLPSDRFSAERTGGSVSTLTIQRTQQEDSAVYLCASSARAVFNEQFFGPGTRLTVL.

V and J are TRBV28 and TRBJ1-2; 8 positions agree with TRBD1. J lost 8 bases, V lost 6 bases, and 8 bases had no gene match. The V gene's germline CDR1 is MDHEN and CDR2 SYDVKM. The CDR3 has 13 amino acids. The CDR3 reads CASRRQGSVGYTF. The CDR3 DNA is TGTGCCAGCAGACGACAGGGGTCGGTAGGCTACACCTTC.

The chain carries TRBV3-1 and TRBJ2-1; 9 nucleotides match TRBD2. The CDR3 has 15 amino acids. From germline, CDR1 is LGHDT and CDR2 YNNKEL (reference sequence). Losses at the gene ends were 1 base for V and 12 bases for J; bases not matched to a gene: 10. DNA of the CDR3: TGTGCCAGCAGCCAAGTCATGCGGGGGGGCCGTGGGCAGTTCTTC. Translating it yields CASSQVMRGGRGQFF.

The genes are TRBV4-3 and TRBJ1-2; unclear D gene. The CDR3 length is 13 residues. Germline loops: CDR1 LGHNA, CDR2 YSLEER. V lost 0 bases to trimming and J lost 8 bases, with 10 bases between them. The CDR3 spells CASSQESRLGYTF. The CDR3 coding sequence is TGCGCCAGCAGCCAAGAAAGTCGGCTCGGCTACACCTTC.

The chain employs TRBV15 and TRBJ2-7; either TRBD1 or TRBD2 may supply D (5 bases each). This CDR3 has 13 amino acids. From germline, CDR1 is LNHNV and CDR2 YYDKDF (reference sequence). The V end lost 5 bases, the J end lost 2 bases, and 10 bases lay between the germline ends. DNA for the CDR3: TGTGCCACCAGCCCGGGGCATACCTACGAGCAGTACTTC. This codes for CATSPGHTYEQYF.

A note on this clonotype: A read error may be the cause here, since a much bigger clone is one base away. V usage is TRBV12-3 or TRBV12-4 and J usage is TRBJ2-1; 7 bases are shared with TRBD1. The CDR3 is 21 residues long. V trimming: 8 bases; J trimming: 4 bases; junction bases outside the gene matches: 29. In nucleotides, the CDR3 is TGTGCCAGCGCTACTAATTTAGGCACCGGGATAGGGGGCGATGGGTACAATGAGCAGTTCTTC. Translated, it gives CASATNLGTGIGGDGYNEQFF.

Of note for this clonotype: The junction departs from the called germline gene at one end, perhaps through a read error. V and J are TRBV7-2 and TRBJ2-3; D may be TRBD1 (5 bases). The length of the CDR3 is 12 residues. From germline, CDR1 is SGHTA and CDR2 FQGNSA. The CDR3 nucleotides read TGTGCCACCAGGGCGTTAACAGATATGCAGTATTTT. Residues: CATRALTDMQYF.

This clonotype was seen more than once but under ten times. The V and J genes are TRBV9 and TRBJ2-5, with 8 nucleotides matching TRBD2. Germline V gene sequence: CDR1 SGDLS, CDR2 YYNGEE. The junction had 5 bases not matched to a gene; V was cut back by 2 bases and J by 2 bases. This CDR3 contains 15 residues. This CDR3 reads CASSVGAGAQETQYF. CDR3 in DNA: TGTGCCAGCAGCGTTGGAGCGGGGGCACAAGAGACCCAGTACTTC.

The V call is TRBV4-1, the J call TRBJ2-7; perhaps D is TRBD1 or TRBD2 (5 bases each). The CDR3 is 15 residues long. The germline V gene has CDR1 MGHRA and CDR2 YSYEKL. Trimming removed 0 bases at V and 4 bases at J, with 13 bases between. The CDR3 DNA sequence: TGCGCCAGCAGCCAAGATTCCGGGGCCTTATACGAGCAGTACTTC. Its translation: CASSQDSGALYEQYF.

The chain carries TRBV5-1 and TRBJ2-5, with D possibly TRBD1 on 6 matching bases. The germline gives CDR1 SGHRS, CDR2 YFSETQ. The CDR3 is made up of 15 amino acids. Trimming stripped 1 base from V and 2 bases from J, with 12 bases between. As DNA, the CDR3 is TGCGCCAGCAGCTTGACCCCAGGGGAGCAAGAGACCCAGTACTTC. This sequence encodes CASSLTPGEQETQYF.

In its sample, this clonotype was seen a few times. The chain recombines TRBV5-1 with TRBJ2-3; TRBD1 is a possible D gene (5 bases). From germline, CDR1 is SGHRS and CDR2 YFSETQ. CDR3 length equals 11 residues. Trimming shortened V by 7 bases and J by 6 bases, and 9 bases separated the two germline ends. DNA for the CDR3: TGCGCCAGCGCCACAGGTGATACGCAGTATTTT. Its protein is CASATGDTQYF.

CDR3 sequence reads: CASSLKRGPHEQYF. The CDR3 nucleotides read TGTGCCAGCAGCTTAAAGAGGGGCCCACATGAGCAGTACTTC. The chain uses TRBV7-2 and TRBJ2-5; D possibly uses TRBD1 or TRBD2 (5 bases each). The CDR3 has 14 residues. The V gene's germline CDR1 is SGHTA and CDR2 FQGNSA. The ends were cut back, 2 bases at V and 11 bases at J, with 18 bases in the middle.

This clonotype appeared a few times. The rearrangement links TRBV20-1 to TRBJ2-7; 10 positions agree with TRBD2. Germline CDR1 is DFQATT and CDR2 is SNEGSKA (reference sequence). This CDR3 spans 15 amino acids. V dropped 3 bases and J dropped 4; count of bases not matched to a gene: 9. Here the CDR3 reads CSASIPGLALYEQYF. The DNA for the CDR3 is TGCAGTGCTAGTATTCCGGGACTAGCGCTGTACGAGCAGTACTTC.

Worth noting for this clonotype: Its ends do not fully match the called genes, so a read error is possible. The chain uses TRBV20-1 and TRBJ2-3, with 9 bases identical to TRBD1. The CDR3 is 17 residues long. In germline, CDR1 is DFQATT, CDR2 SNEGSKA (reference sequence). CDR3 amino acids: CSARDLRVTGGTDMQYF. CDR3 coding DNA: TGCAGTGCTAGAGACCTCCGGGTGACAGGGGGGACAGATATGCAGTATTTT.